This T cell receptor beta chain was profiled in a study of blood T cell repertoires in COVID-19. Study overall: PBMCs, B-cell-depleted T cells, or T cells provided the cDNA or gDNA that made up the material.

Participants were aged about 18 to 90 years, lived in 20 to 30 US areas, and enrolled virtually. Assay: immunoSEQ multiplex PCR; the TCRdb copy retains only in-frame clones and omits some. The table has roughly 270,000 clones, roughly 85% seen once. Germline CDR1 reads MGHDK; CDR2 reads SYGVNS. After removal of 4 bases from V and 2 bases from J, the junction contained 14 bases not matched to a gene. The CDR3 has 18 residues. The TCR comes from a middle-aged man who had been exposed to COVID-19. This chain joins TRBV25-1 and TRBJ2-7, with 10 bases matching TRBD2. Sequencing was done on a sample of PBMCs or T cells enriched from blood (not recorded which). The CDR3: CASSGRPSGSRGPYEQYF. The CDR3 DNA follows: TGTGCCAGCAGTGGGCGGCCTAGCGGGAGCCGGGGGCCCTACGAGCAGTACTTC.